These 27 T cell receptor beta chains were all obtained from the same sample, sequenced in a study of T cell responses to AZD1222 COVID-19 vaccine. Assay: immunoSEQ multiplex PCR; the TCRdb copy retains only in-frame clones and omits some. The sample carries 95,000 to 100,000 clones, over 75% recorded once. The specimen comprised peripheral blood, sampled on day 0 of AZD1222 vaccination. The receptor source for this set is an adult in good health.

For the CDR3, the DNA is TGTGCCAGCAGCTTGGGGACAGGGGGCGCGAGAAATGAAAAACTGTTTTTT. It codes for CASSLGTGGARNEKLFF. The gene calls are TRBV11-2 and TRBJ1-4; TRBD1 agrees at 12 bases. This CDR3 is built from 17 residues. V dropped 3 bases and J dropped 5; count of bases not matched to a gene: 7. CDR1 SGHAT and CDR2 FQNNGV come from the germline V gene.

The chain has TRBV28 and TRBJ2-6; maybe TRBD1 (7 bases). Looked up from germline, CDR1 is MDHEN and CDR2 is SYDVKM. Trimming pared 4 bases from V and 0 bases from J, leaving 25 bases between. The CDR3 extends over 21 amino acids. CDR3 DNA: TGTGCCAGCAGTTACGAGGGGGCGGGATTCGCAATCCTCTCTGGGGCCAACGTCCTGACTTTC. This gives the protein CASSYEGAGFAILSGANVLTF.

CDR3 bases: TGTGCCAGCAGTTACTCGCTCACTGAAGCTTTCTTT. Translation gives CASSYSLTEAFF. The chain is built from TRBV6-5 and TRBJ1-1, with D hard to call. Per germline, CDR1 MNHEY and CDR2 SVGAGI. The CDR3 extends over 12 amino acids. V lost 0 bases and J 4 bases, leaving 3 bases between the germline ends.

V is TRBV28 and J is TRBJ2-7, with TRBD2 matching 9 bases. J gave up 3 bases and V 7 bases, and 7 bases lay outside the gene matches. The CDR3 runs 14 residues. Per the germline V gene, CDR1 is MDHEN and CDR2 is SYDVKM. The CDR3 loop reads CASNPAGGNYEQYF. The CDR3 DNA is TGTGCCAGCAACCCCGCGGGGGGGAACTACGAGCAGTACTTC.

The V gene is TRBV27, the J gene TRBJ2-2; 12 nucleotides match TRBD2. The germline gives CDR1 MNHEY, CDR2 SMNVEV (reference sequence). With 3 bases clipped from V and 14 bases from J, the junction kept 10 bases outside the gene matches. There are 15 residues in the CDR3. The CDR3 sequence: CASSLVASGGATLFF. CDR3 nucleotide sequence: TGTGCCAGCAGTTTGGTGGCTAGCGGGGGGGCCACTCTGTTTTTT.

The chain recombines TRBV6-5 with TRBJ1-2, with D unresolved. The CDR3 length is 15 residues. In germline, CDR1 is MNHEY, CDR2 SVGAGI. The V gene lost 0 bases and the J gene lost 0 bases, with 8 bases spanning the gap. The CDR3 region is CASSYSPEANYGYTF. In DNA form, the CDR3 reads TGTGCCAGCAGTTACTCGCCAGAAGCTAACTATGGCTACACCTTC.

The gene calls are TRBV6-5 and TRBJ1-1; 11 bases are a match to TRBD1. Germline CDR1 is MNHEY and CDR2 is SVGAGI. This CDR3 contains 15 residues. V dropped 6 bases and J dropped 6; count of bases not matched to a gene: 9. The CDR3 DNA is TGTGCCAGCAGACAGAGGACAGGGGGCGCTTCTGAAGCTTTCTTT. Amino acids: CASRQRTGGASEAFF.

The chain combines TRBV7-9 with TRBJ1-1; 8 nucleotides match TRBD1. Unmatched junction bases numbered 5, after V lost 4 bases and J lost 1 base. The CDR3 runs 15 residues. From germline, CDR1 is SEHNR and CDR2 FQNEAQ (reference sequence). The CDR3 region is CASSYPGQENTEAFF. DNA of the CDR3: TGTGCCAGCAGCTACCCGGGACAGGAGAACACTGAAGCTTTCTTT.

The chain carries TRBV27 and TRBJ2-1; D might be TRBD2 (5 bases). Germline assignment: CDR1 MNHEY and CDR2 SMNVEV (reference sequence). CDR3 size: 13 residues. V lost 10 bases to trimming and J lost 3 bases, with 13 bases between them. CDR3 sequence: CATSDSYYNEQFF. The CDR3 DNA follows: TGTGCCACCTCGGACTCTTACTACAATGAGCAGTTCTTC.

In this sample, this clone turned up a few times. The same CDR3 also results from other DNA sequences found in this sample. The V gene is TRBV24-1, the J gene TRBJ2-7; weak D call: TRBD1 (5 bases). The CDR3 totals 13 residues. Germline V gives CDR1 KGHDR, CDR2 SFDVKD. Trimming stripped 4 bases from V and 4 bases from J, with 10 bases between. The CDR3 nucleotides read TGTGCCACCAGTGAGGGCCAGGGTTACGAGCAGTACTTC. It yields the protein CATSEGQGYEQYF.

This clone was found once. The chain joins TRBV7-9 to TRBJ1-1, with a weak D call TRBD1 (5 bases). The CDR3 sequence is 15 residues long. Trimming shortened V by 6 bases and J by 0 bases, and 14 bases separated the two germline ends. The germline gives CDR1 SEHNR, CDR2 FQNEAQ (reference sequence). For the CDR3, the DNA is TGTGCCAGCAGATACGATTGGGGGTTGAACACTGAAGCTTTCTTT. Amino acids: CASRYDWGLNTEAFF. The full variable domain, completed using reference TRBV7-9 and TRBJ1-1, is DTGVSQNPRHKITKRGQNVTFRCDPISEHNRLYWYRQTLGQGPEFLTYFQNEAQLEKSRLLSDRFSAERPKGSFSTLEIQRTEQGDSAMYLCASRYDWGLNTEAFFGQGTRLTVV.

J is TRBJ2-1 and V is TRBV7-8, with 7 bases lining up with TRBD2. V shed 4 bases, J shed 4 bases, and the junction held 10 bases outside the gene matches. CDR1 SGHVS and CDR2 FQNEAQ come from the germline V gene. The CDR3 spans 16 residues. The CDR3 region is CASSSSRVGLYNEQFF. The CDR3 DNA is TGTGCCAGCAGCTCCAGCCGCGTGGGACTATACAATGAGCAGTTCTTC.

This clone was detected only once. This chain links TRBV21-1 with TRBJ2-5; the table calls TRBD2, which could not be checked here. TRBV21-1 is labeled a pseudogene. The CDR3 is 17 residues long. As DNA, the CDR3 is TGTGCCAGCAGCCGAGCAGGAGGAGGATTGTACCAAGAGACCCAGTACTTC. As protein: CASSRAGGGLYQETQYF.

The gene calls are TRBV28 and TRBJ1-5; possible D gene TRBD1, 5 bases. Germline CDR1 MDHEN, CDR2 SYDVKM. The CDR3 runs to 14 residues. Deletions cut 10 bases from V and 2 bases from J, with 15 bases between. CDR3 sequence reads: CAIRAGTGNQPQHF. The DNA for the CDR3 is TGTGCCATCAGGGCGGGGACCGGCAATCAGCCCCAGCATTTT.

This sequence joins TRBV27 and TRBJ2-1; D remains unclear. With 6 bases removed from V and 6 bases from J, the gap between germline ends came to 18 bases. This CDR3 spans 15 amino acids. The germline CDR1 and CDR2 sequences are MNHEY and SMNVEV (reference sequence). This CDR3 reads CASRPGVESSNEQFF. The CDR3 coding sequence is TGTGCCAGCAGGCCAGGTGTGGAGAGTTCCAATGAGCAGTTCTTC.

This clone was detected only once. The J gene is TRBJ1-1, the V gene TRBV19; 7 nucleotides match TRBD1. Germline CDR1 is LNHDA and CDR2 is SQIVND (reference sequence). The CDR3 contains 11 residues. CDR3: CASVRGTEAFF. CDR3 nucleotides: TGTGCTTCAGTCAGGGGGACTGAAGCTTTCTTT.

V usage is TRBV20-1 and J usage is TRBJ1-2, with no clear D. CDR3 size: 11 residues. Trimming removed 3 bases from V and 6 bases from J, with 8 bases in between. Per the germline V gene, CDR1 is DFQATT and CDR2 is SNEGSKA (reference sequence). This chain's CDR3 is CSARGVDGYTF. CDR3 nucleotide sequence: TGCAGTGCTAGGGGTGTGGATGGCTACACCTTC.

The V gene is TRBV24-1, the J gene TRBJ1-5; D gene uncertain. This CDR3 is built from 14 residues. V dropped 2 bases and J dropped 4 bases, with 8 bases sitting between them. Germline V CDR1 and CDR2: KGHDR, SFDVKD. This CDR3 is CATSDSGGNQPQHF. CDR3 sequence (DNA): TGTGCCACCAGTGATTCCGGCGGGAATCAGCCCCAGCATTTT.

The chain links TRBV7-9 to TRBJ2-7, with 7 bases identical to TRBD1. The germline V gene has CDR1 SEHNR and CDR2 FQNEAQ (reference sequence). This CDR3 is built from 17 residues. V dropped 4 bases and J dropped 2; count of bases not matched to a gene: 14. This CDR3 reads CASSSRTGGVVAYEQYF. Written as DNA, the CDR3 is TGTGCCAGCAGCTCCCGGACAGGTGGGGTTGTGGCCTACGAGCAGTACTTC.

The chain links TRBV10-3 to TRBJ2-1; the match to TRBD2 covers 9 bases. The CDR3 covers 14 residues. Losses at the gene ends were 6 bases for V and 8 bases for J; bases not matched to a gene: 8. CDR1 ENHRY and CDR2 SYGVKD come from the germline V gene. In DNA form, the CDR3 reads TGTGCCATCAGGCTTCGCGGGGGGGACCATGAGCAGTTCTTC. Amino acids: CAIRLRGGDHEQFF.

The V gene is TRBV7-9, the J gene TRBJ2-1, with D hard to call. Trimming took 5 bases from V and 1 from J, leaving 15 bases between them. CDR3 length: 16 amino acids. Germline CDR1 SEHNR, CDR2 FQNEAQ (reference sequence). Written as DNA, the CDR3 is TGTGCCAGCAGCCGCCTTTATGGTTCGTCCTACAATGAGCAGTTCTTC. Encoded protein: CASSRLYGSSYNEQFF. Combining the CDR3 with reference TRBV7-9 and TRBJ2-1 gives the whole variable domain DTGVSQNPRHKITKRGQNVTFRCDPISEHNRLYWYRQTLGQGPEFLTYFQNEAQLEKSRLLSDRFSAERPKGSFSTLEIQRTEQGDSAMYLCASSRLYGSSYNEQFFGPGTRLTVL.

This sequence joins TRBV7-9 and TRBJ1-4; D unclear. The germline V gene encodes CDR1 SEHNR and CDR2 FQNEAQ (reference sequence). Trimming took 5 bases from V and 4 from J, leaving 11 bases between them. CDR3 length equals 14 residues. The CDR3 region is CASSEPRGNEKLFF. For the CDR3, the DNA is TGTGCCAGCAGCGAACCCCGGGGTAATGAAAAACTGTTTTTT. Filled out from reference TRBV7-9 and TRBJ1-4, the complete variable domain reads DTGVSQNPRHKITKRGQNVTFRCDPISEHNRLYWYRQTLGQGPEFLTYFQNEAQLEKSRLLSDRFSAERPKGSFSTLEIQRTEQGDSAMYLCASSEPRGNEKLFFGSGTQLSVL.

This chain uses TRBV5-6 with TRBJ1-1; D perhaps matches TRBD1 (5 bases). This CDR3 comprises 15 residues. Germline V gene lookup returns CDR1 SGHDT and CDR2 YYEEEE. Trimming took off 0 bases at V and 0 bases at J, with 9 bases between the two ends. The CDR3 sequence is CASSLGGTMNTEAFF. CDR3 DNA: TGTGCCAGCAGCTTGGGGGGCACCATGAACACTGAAGCTTTCTTT.

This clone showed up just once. The CDR3 is CASSLDGRRQHF. Written as DNA, the CDR3 is TGCGCCAGCAGCCTCGACGGCAGGAGACAGCATTTT. The chain uses TRBV4-1 and TRBJ1-5; D not resolved. CDR3 length: 12 amino acids. V dropped 4 bases and J dropped 13 bases, with 14 bases sitting between them. CDR1 is MGHRA, CDR2 YSYEKL, per germline.

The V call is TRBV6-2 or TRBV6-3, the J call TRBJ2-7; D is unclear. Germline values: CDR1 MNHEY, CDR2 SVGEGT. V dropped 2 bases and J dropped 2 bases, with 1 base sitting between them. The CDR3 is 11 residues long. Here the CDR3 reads CASSYPYEQYF. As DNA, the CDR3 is TGTGCCAGCAGTTACCCCTACGAGCAGTACTTC.

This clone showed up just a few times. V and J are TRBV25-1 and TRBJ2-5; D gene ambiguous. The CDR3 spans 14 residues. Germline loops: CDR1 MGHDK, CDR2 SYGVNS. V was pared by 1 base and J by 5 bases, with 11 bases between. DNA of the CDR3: TGTGCCAGCAGTGAATCTCTGGAGAGGGAGACCCAGTACTTC. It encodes CASSESLERETQYF.

DNA of the CDR3: TGTGCCAGCAGCTTGATAGGGGCCAACGTCCTGACTTTC. Its protein is CASSLIGANVLTF. The chain couples TRBV5-6 to TRBJ2-6; D unresolved. Between the trimmed V and J ends, which lost 1 base and 4 bases, there was a span of 3 bases. Germline CDR1 and CDR2: SGHDT and YYEEEE. The CDR3 spans 13 residues.